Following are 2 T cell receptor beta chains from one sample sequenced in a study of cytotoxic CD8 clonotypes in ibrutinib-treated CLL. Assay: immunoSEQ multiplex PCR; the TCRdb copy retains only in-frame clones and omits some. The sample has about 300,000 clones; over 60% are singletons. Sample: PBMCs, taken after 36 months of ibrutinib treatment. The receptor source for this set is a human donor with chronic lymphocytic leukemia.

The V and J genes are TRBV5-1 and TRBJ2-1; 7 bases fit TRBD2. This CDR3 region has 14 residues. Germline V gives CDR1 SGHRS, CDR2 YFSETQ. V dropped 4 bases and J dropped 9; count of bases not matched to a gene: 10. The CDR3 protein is CASSLRTSLIEQFF. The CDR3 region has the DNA TGCGCCAGCAGCCTACGGACTAGTTTGATTGAGCAGTTCTTC.

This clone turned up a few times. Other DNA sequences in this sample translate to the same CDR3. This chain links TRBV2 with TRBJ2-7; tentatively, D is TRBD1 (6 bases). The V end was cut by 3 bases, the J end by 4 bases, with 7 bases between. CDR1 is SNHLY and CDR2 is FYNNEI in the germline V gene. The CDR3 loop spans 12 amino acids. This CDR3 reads CASSDRGYEQYF. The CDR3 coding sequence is TGTGCCAGCAGTGACAGGGGTTACGAGCAGTACTTC.